The 24 T cell receptor beta chains below all came from one sample that was sequenced in a study of CD8 T cells in Susac syndrome. RNA amounts of about 0.45 to 1 ug underwent reverse transcription with random hexamers. MiXCR was run by TCRdb on the immunoSEQ multiplex PCR reads, yielding one entry per CDR3 protein. The data contain more than 150,000 distinct CDR3 sequences, about 95% of them singletons. The sequenced sample was CD4+ T cells from PBMCs. The receptor set was obtained from a human donor in good health.

The rearrangement joins TRBV14 to TRBJ2-5; TRBD2 matches 13 bases. Trimming took 1 base from V and 5 from J; bases not matched to a gene: 4. This CDR3 has 16 residues. CDR1 and CDR2 from the germline V gene are SGHDN and FVKESK. The CDR3, as DNA: TGTGCCAGCAGCCAAGCCCGGACTAGCGGGGGTGAGACCCAGTACTTC. This encodes CASSQARTSGGETQYF.

The CDR3 protein is CSAGEGRGQSPLHF. CDR3 bases: TGCAGTGCGGGAGAAGGCAGGGGGCAGTCACCCCTCCACTTT. This chain uses TRBV20-1 with TRBJ1-6, with 8 nucleotides matching TRBD1. There are 14 residues in the CDR3. The germline gives CDR1 DFQATT, CDR2 SNEGSKA (reference sequence). Losses at the gene ends were 6 bases for V and 10 bases for J; bases not matched to a gene: 11.

The V gene is TRBV2, the J gene TRBJ1-6; D remains ambiguous. V was pared by 10 bases and J by 7 bases, with 14 bases between. Per germline, CDR1 SNHLY and CDR2 FYNNEI. CDR3 size: 13 residues. The CDR3: CATGPVVNSPLHF. As DNA, the CDR3 is TGTGCCACAGGACCGGTCGTCAATTCACCCCTCCACTTT.

The chain uses TRBV20-1 and TRBJ2-7, with TRBD1 matching 11 bases. The CDR3 covers 14 residues. V lost 1 base and J lost 2; bases outside the gene matches: 1. Germline CDR1 reads DFQATT; CDR2 reads SNEGSKA (reference sequence). The chain's CDR3 is CSARVGQGAYEQYF. The CDR3 nucleotides read TGCAGTGCTAGAGTGGGACAGGGGGCCTACGAGCAGTACTTC.

The J gene is TRBJ2-1, the V gene TRBV7-2; possibly TRBD2 for D (7 bases). CDR3 length: 13 residues. The germline CDR1 and CDR2 sequences are SGHTA and FQGNSA. Trimming cost V 8 bases and J 5 bases, with 13 bases left between them. In DNA, the CDR3 is TGTGCCAGCGGGGGGGCAGGGAACAATGAGCAGTTCTTC. This encodes CASGGAGNNEQFF.

The chain is built from TRBV29-1 and TRBJ2-5, with D uncertain. This CDR3 has 12 residues. With 7 bases removed from V and 5 bases from J, the gap between germline ends came to 14 bases. The germline CDR1 and CDR2 sequences are SQVTM and ANQGSEA. For the CDR3, the DNA is TGCAGCGCTGTAAAACGGGCGGAGACCCAGTACTTC. Translation: CSAVKRAETQYF.

The chain carries TRBV27 and TRBJ2-7; a possible D gene is TRBD1 (6 bases). V was cut by 6 bases and J by 11 bases, with 17 bases left in between. Germline CDR1 reads MNHEY; CDR2 reads SMNVEV (reference sequence). This CDR3 spans 12 amino acids. The CDR3 region is CASSGLQGSEYF. The CDR3 DNA reads as TGTGCCAGCAGCGGATTACAGGGTTCTGAGTACTTC.

J is TRBJ2-7 and V is TRBV25-1; the D gene could be TRBD1 or TRBD2 (5 bases each). The germline V gene has CDR1 MGHDK and CDR2 SYGVNS. There are 13 residues in the CDR3. V lost 6 bases and J 7 bases, leaving 16 bases between the germline ends. CDR3 protein: CASRPDMRGEQYF. The CDR3 nucleotides are TGTGCCAGCAGGCCCGATATGAGGGGAGAGCAGTACTTC.

This chain uses TRBV20-1 with TRBJ2-1; D is perhaps TRBD1 (6 bases). CDR3 length equals 15 residues. Trimming cost V 5 bases and J 0 bases, with 14 bases left between them. CDR1 DFQATT and CDR2 SNEGSKA come from the germline V gene (reference sequence). The CDR3 DNA sequence: TGCAGTGCTTTTAACAGGGTGAGCTCCTACAATGAGCAGTTCTTC. Translating it yields CSAFNRVSSYNEQFF.

This chain's CDR3 is CASSFRGSYEQYF. CDR3 DNA: TGTGCCAGCAGTTTCCGGGGCTCCTACGAGCAGTACTTC. J is TRBJ2-7 and V is TRBV27; D perhaps matches TRBD2 (5 bases). V shed 3 bases and J shed 0 bases, with 6 bases lying between them. The CDR3 consists of 13 residues. CDR1 is MNHEY, CDR2 SMNVEV, per germline (reference sequence).

J is TRBJ1-2 and V is TRBV3-1, with D unclear. The CDR3 has 11 amino acids. Trimming stripped 0 bases from V and 5 bases from J, with 1 base between. Germline V lookup: CDR1 LGHDT, CDR2 YNNKEL (reference sequence). The CDR3 loop is CASSQDYGYTF. CDR3 nucleotide sequence: TGTGCCAGCAGCCAAGATTATGGCTACACCTTC.

This chain uses TRBV7-9 with TRBJ1-1, with D possibly TRBD1 on 6 matching bases. CDR1 and CDR2 from the germline V gene are SEHNR and FQNEAQ (reference sequence). The CDR3 sequence is 16 residues long. Trimming cost V 4 bases and J 5 bases, with 20 bases left between them. CDR3 DNA: TGTGCCAGCAGCTCCCAAATACGGGGGCGCGGAACTGAAGCTTTCTTT. Translating gives CASSSQIRGRGTEAFF.

The chain recombines TRBV2 with TRBJ2-1; 14 bases match TRBD2. This CDR3 spans 15 amino acids. J was trimmed by 6 bases and V by 6 bases; bases with no gene match: 4. Germline V CDR1 and CDR2: SNHLY, FYNNEI. This chain's CDR3 is CASSRLAGGLNEQFF. DNA of the CDR3: TGTGCCAGCAGCCGACTAGCGGGGGGGCTCAATGAGCAGTTCTTC.

V is TRBV14 and J is TRBJ1-2, with 9 bases aligning to TRBD1. Losses at the gene ends were 4 bases for V and 4 bases for J; bases not matched to a gene: 7. Germline lookup yields CDR1 SGHDN and CDR2 FVKESK. The CDR3 runs 15 residues. The CDR3 sequence is CASSLAGTGSYGYTF. The CDR3 nucleotides are TGTGCCAGCAGCCTTGCAGGGACAGGGAGCTATGGCTACACCTTC.

J is TRBJ2-1 and V is TRBV20-1, with D perhaps matching TRBD2 (7 bases). V dropped 0 bases and J dropped 6 bases, with 9 bases sitting between them. The length of the CDR3 is 13 residues. Germline CDR1 DFQATT, CDR2 SNEGSKA (reference sequence). The CDR3 sequence: CSARDRGANEQFF. DNA for the CDR3: TGCAGTGCTAGAGATCGGGGGGCCAATGAGCAGTTCTTC.

V gene TRBV29-1 combines with J gene TRBJ2-1; 11 nucleotides agree with TRBD2. The CDR3 has 16 amino acids. The germline gives CDR1 SQVTM, CDR2 ANQGSEA. J lost 15 bases, V lost 1 base, and 17 bases had no gene match. This CDR3 is CSVEGSPLAGALARFF. In DNA, the CDR3 is TGCAGCGTTGAAGGTAGCCCACTAGCGGGGGCCCTAGCACGGTTCTTC.

This rearrangement joins TRBV20-1 to TRBJ2-7; D may match TRBD1 or TRBD2 (6 bases each). The CDR3 has 15 residues. Trimming shortened V by 0 bases and J by 0 bases, and 12 bases separated the two germline ends. Germline V gene sequence: CDR1 DFQATT, CDR2 SNEGSKA (reference sequence). CDR3 nucleotides: TGCAGTGCTAGAGATCCGGGGGCCGGCTCCTACGAGCAGTACTTC. Translated: CSARDPGAGSYEQYF.

The gene calls are TRBV5-1 and TRBJ2-7; tentative D call: TRBD1 (5 bases). Trimming removed 2 bases from V and 3 bases from J, with 12 bases in between. This CDR3 is built from 14 residues. Germline V gives CDR1 SGHRS, CDR2 YFSETQ. This CDR3 reads CASSLSRGGYEQYF. The CDR3 DNA is TGCGCCAGCAGCTTAAGTAGGGGTGGCTACGAGCAGTACTTC.

The V gene is TRBV6-5, the J gene TRBJ2-7; D is unresolved. The CDR3 extends over 13 amino acids. CDR1 MNHEY and CDR2 SVGAGI come from the germline V gene. V lost 4 bases to trimming and J lost 3 bases, with 10 bases between them. CDR3 bases: TGTGCCAGCAGTTTTGACAAATACTACGAGCAGTACTTC. Translating gives CASSFDKYYEQYF.

The chain combines TRBV5-1 with TRBJ2-7, with TRBD1 identical over 7 bases. CDR1 is SGHRS, CDR2 YFSETQ, per germline. The CDR3 length is 13 residues. V lost 4 bases to trimming and J lost 8 bases; unmatched junction nucleotides: 9. CDR3 in DNA: TGCGCCAGCAGCAATACAGGGGCCGAGAAGCAGTACTTC. Protein product: CASSNTGAEKQYF. Full variable domain (outside the CDR3, taken from reference TRBV5-1 and TRBJ2-7): KAGVTQTPRYLIKTRGQQVTLSCSPISGHRSVSWYQQTPGQGLQFLFEYFSETQRNKGNFPGRFSGRQFSNSRSEMNVSTLELGDSALYLCASSNTGAEKQYFGPGTRLTVT.

This clonotype was seen once. The chain is built from TRBV14 and TRBJ1-2; a possible D gene is TRBD1 (5 bases). Germline CDR1 reads SGHDN; CDR2 reads FVKESK. CDR3 length: 13 residues. V lost 4 bases and J 4 bases, leaving 10 bases between the germline ends. DNA for the CDR3: TGTGCCAGCAGCCGGGACTGGGTCTATGGCTACACCTTC. Translated: CASSRDWVYGYTF.

The gene calls are TRBV4-2 and TRBJ1-1; TRBD1 might be the D (5 bases). V gave up 4 bases and J gave up 3 bases, with 18 bases separating them. Germline loops: CDR1 LGHNA, CDR2 YNFKEQ. The CDR3 runs to 16 residues. The CDR3 region has the DNA TGTGCCAGCAGCCGCATTCAGGGCGGGAGGGACACTGAAGCTTTCTTT. The encoded protein is CASSRIQGGRDTEAFF.

V gene TRBV12-3 or TRBV12-4 combines with J gene TRBJ1-5, with unresolved D. Trimming took 8 bases from V and 0 from J, leaving 8 bases between them. The CDR3 has 13 amino acids. CDR3 amino acids: CASRGYSNQPQHF. The CDR3 bases are TGTGCCAGCCGGGGTTATAGCAATCAGCCCCAGCATTTT.

V gene TRBV9 combines with J gene TRBJ2-1; D not resolved. The CDR3 is made up of 15 amino acids. Deletions cut 0 bases from V and 8 bases from J, with 15 bases between. Germline V lookup: CDR1 SGDLS, CDR2 YYNGEE. The CDR3 reads CASSVEAPNSHEQFF. CDR3 DNA sequence: TGTGCCAGCAGCGTAGAGGCCCCGAACAGTCATGAGCAGTTCTTC.